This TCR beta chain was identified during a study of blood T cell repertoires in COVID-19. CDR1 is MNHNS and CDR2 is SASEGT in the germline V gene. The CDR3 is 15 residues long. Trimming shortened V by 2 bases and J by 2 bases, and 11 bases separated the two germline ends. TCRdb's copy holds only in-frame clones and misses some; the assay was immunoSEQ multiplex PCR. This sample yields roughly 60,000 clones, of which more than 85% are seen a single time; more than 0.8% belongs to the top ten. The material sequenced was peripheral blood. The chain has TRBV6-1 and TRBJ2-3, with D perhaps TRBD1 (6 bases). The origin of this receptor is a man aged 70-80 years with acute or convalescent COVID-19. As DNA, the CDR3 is TGTGCCAGCAGTGAAACAGGGCCCCTCACAGATACGCAGTATTTT. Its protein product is CASSETGPLTDTQYF.